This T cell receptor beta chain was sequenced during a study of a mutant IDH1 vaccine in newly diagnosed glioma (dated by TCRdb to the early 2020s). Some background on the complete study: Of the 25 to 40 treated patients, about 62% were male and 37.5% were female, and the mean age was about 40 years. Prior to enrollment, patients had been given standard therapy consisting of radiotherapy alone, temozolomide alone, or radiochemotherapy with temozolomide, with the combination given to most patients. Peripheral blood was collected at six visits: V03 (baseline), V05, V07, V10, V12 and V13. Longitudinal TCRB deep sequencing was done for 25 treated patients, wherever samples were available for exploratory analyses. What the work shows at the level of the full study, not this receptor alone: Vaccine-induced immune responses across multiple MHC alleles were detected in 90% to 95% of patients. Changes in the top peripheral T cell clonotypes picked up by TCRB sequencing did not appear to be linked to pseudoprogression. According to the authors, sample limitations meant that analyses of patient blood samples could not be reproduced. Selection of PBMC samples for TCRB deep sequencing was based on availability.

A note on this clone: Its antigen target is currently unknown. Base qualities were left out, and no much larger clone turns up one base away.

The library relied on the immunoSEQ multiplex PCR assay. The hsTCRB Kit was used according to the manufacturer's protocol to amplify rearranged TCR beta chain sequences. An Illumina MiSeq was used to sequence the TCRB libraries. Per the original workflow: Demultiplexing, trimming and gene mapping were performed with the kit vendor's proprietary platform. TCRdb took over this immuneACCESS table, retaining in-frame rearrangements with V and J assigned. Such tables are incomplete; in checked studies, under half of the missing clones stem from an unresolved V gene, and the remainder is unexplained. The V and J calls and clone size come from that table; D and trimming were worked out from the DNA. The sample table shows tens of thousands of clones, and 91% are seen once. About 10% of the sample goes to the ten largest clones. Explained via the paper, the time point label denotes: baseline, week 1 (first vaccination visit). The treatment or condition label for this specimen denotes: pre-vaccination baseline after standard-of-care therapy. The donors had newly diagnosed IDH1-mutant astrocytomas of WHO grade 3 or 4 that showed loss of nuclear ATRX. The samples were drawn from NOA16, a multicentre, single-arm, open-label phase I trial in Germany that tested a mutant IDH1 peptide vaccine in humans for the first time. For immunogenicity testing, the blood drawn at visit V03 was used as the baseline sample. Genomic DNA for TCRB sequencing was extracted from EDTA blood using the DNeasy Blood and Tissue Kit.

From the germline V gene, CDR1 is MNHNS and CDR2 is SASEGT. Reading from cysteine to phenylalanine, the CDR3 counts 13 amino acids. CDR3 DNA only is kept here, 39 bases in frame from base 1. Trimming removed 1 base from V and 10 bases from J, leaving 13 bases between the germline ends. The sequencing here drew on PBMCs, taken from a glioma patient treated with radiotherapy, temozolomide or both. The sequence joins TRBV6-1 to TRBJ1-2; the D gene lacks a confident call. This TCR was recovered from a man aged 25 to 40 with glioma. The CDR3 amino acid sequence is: CASSEVLTPPYTF. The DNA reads TGTGCCAGCAGTGAAGTGTTGACCCCACCCTACACCTTC.